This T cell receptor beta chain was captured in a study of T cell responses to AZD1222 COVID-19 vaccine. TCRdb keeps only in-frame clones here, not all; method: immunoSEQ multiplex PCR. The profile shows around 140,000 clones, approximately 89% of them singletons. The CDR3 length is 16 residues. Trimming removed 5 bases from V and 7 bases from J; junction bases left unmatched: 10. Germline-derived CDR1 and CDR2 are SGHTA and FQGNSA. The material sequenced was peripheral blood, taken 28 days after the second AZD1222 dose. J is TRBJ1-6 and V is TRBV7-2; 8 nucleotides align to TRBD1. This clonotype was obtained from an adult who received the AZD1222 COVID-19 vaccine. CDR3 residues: CASSQGAGSSNSPLHF. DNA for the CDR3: TGTGCCAGCAGCCAGGGGGCAGGGTCTAGCAATTCACCCCTCCACTTT.